This TCR beta chain is drawn from a study of T cells in localized non-small cell lung cancer. Trimming took off 1 base at V and 2 bases at J, with 10 bases between the two ends. The germline V gene has CDR1 SGHKS and CDR2 YYEKEE (reference sequence). This CDR3 contains 15 residues. The assay was immunoSEQ multiplex PCR, and TCRdb's table has in-frame clones only and misses some. The sample shows nearly 40,000 clones, around 90% of them seen only once. This sample comprised peripheral blood, obtained before any cancer treatment. The V gene is TRBV5-5, the J gene TRBJ1-3, with a possible D match to TRBD1 (6 bases). This receptor was obtained from a man aged 18 to 49 with stage I lung adenocarcinoma. The CDR3 bases are TGTGCCAGCAGCTTGACAGGGAAGCCTGGAAACACCATATATTTT. It codes for CASSLTGKPGNTIYF.